The sample holds many counts of the clone carrying this T cell receptor beta chain. The antigen remains undetermined. This entry belongs to a study of T-cell reconstitution after alpha-beta-depleted transplantation in children. This CDR3 spans 13 amino acids. Trimming left V 6 bases short and J 0 bases short, with 6 bases between. Germline CDR1 and CDR2: SGHAT and FQNNGV. Overall study findings and caveats: About two months after transplant, alpha-beta T cells reportedly came from several hundred expanded graft clones. Some patients' high day-60 TCRbeta diversity was attributed to recipient cells surviving conditioning. Diversity and T-cell counts at one year after transplant derived mostly from new T cells.

Unique molecular identifiers tagged the TCRbeta library. Each CDR3 protein is one row after TCRdb ran MiXCR on the PCR reads. The profile covers roughly 100,000 distinct CDR3 sequences, with roughly 6% appearing a single time and 5.5% to 6.5% taken by the ten largest. The sequencing here drew on PBMCs, mostly from graft donor cells, taken 60 days after TCRalphabeta/CD19-depleted stem cell transplant. V usage is TRBV11-2 and J usage is TRBJ2-4, with D uncertain. This receptor was taken from a female patient aged 2-9 years who had a stem cell transplant for Fanconi anemia, so the T cells may come from the graft donor. Written as DNA, the CDR3 is TGTGCCAGCAGGGCTCTAGCCAAAAACATTCAGTACTTC. It translates to CASRALAKNIQYF. Drawing the rest from reference TRBV11-2 and TRBJ2-4, the complete variable domain is EAGVAQSPRYKIIEKRQSVAFWCNPISGHATLYWYQQILGQGPKLLIQFQNNGVVDDSQLPKDRFSAERLKGVDSTLKIQPAKLEDSAVYLCASRALAKNIQYFGAGTRLSVL.